Listed below are T cell receptor beta chains from one sample, sequenced in a study of T cells in Graves' hyperthyroidism and ophthalmopathy. One entry per CDR3 protein results from TCRdb running MiXCR on the multiplex PCR reads. The sample holds about 640,000 distinct CDR3 sequences, 13% to 15% seen once. What was sequenced was blood. The receptor set was obtained from a woman aged 50 to 60 with Graves' ophthalmopathy. CDR3s include the opening cysteine and the closing phenylalanine or tryptophan. A D gene is named only where the DNA matches it firmly. Size tells how often a clone was seen (once, few, many) or the class of an expanded clone, and some rows leave it out.

j_call | v_call | clone_size | d_call | cdr3_nt | cdr3_aa
TRBJ2-2 | TRBV7-9 | - | TRBD2 | TGTGCCAGCAGCTTAGTAGCGGGAGGAGAGACCGGGGAGCTGTTTTTT | CASSLVAGGETGELFF
TRBJ2-1 | TRBV7-9 | few | TRBD2 | TGTGCCAGCAGCTTAGTGGCGGGAGGGCCCAGCTCCTACAATGAGCAGTTCTTC | CASSLVAGGPSSYNEQFF
TRBJ2-1 | TRBV29-1 | many | - | TGCAGCGTTGAAAGGGACAAGGGGATAGCCTACAATGAGCAGTTCTTC | CSVERDKGIAYNEQFF
TRBJ2-3 | TRBV6-2/TRBV6-3 | many | - | TGTGCCAGCAAGGGGGATACGCAGTATTTT | CASKGDTQYF
TRBJ2-2 | TRBV6-1 | - | TRBD2 | TGTGCCAGCATCGGGGCTAGCGGGAGTGCTGTCGGGGAGCTGTTTTTT | CASIGASGSAVGELFF
TRBJ2-7 | TRBV4-1 | - | TRBD2 | TGCGCCAGCAGCCAAGATGAGACTAGCGCTTCCTACGAGCAGTACTTC | CASSQDETSASYEQYF
TRBJ2-2 | TRBV6-2/TRBV6-3 | few | TRBD1 | TGTGCCAGCAGTTCCGGACAGGGGGCGCGGGTCAACACCGGGGAGCTGTTTTTT | CASSSGQGARVNTGELFF
TRBJ2-2 | TRBV11-3 | many | - | TGTGCCAGCACCCAGACGGCGACCGGGGAGCTGTTTTTT | CASTQTATGELFF
TRBJ2-1 | TRBV28 | many | - | TGTGCCAGCAGCCCTCGGACAGTATCTTACAATGAGCAGTTCTTC | CASSPRTVSYNEQFF
TRBJ2-7 | TRBV28 | many | - | TGTGCCAGCAGTCCACCAGCGTTACAAACCTACGAGCAGTACTTC | CASSPPALQTYEQYF
TRBJ2-1 | TRBV5-8 | - | TRBD2 | TGTGCCAGCAGCTCGCAGCTTACATTTGGGGCGGGAGCTGTCTATGAGCAGTTCTTC | CASSSQLTFGAGAVYEQFF
TRBJ2-1 | TRBV20-1 | many | TRBD2 | TGCAGTGCTAGAGCGACTAGCGGGAGCTACAATGAGCAGTTCTTC | CSARATSGSYNEQFF
TRBJ2-3 | TRBV10-3 | - | - | TGTGCCATCAGTGAGCCAGAGACAACTAGCACAGATACGCAGTATTTT | CAISEPETTSTDTQYF
TRBJ1-2 | TRBV9 | few | - | TGTGCCAGCAGCGTAGTTGGGACATCCTATGGCTACACCTTC | CASSVVGTSYGYTF
TRBJ2-1 | TRBV12-5 | many | TRBD2 | TGTGCTAGTGGTTTCGGGGGGGGGCACAATGAGCAGTTCTTC | CASGFGGGHNEQFF
TRBJ2-7 | TRBV6-4 | many | TRBD1 | TGTGCCAGCAGTGACCCGGCACAGGGGGCTAGCTACGAGCAGTACTTC | CASSDPAQGASYEQYF
TRBJ2-3 | TRBV5-5 | many | - | TGTGCCAGCAGCTTCTTTGCGGGAACAGATACGCAGTATTTT | CASSFFAGTDTQYF
TRBJ1-4 | TRBV5-1 | - | - | TGCGCCAGCAGCCCCGGGTCCCCGAATAACAAACTGTTTTTT | CASSPGSPNNKLFF
TRBJ2-5 | TRBV28 | - | - | TGTGCCAGCAGTTTAAATCGTCAAAGCACGCAGACCCAGTACTTC | CASSLNRQSTQTQYF
TRBJ2-1 | TRBV6-2/TRBV6-3 | many | TRBD2 | TGTGCCAGCAGTTACTGGCGGGAGGGGGGTGAGCAGTTCTTC | CASSYWREGGEQFF
TRBJ1-3 | TRBV5-1 | many | - | TGCGCCAGTAGGACAGAGAGCTCTGGAAACACCATATATTTT | CASRTESSGNTIYF
TRBJ2-3 | TRBV20-1 | many | - | TGCAGTGCTAGAGATTCCCGGGACAACGCAAGGTTTAGCACAGATACGCAGTATTTT | CSARDSRDNARFSTDTQYF
TRBJ2-2 | TRBV29-1 | - | - | TGCAGCGGGGGGGAGAACACCGGGGAGCTGTTTTTT | CSGGENTGELFF
TRBJ2-3 | TRBV14 | many | TRBD2 | TGTGCCAGCAGCCAACGACTAGCGGGAAGCACAGATACGCAGTATTTT | CASSQRLAGSTDTQYF
TRBJ2-1 | TRBV30 | many | - | TGTGCCTGGAGTGTACAGACTCCAGGGAATGAGCAGTTCTTC | CAWSVQTPGNEQFF
TRBJ2-3 | TRBV30 | many | - | TGTGCCTGGAGTGAAAAGGCGACGCAGTATTTT | CAWSEKATQYF
TRBJ2-2 | TRBV2 | many | - | TGTGCCAGCAGCGAACTGGGCGTTGGTACCGGGGAGCTGTTTTTT | CASSELGVGTGELFF
TRBJ2-1 | TRBV20-1 | many | TRBD2 | TGCAGTGCTAGAGAAAGACTAGCGGGAATCTTTCACAATGAGCAGTTCTTC | CSARERLAGIFHNEQFF
TRBJ1-2 | TRBV7-2 | many | TRBD1 | TGTGCCAGCAGCTTCTTAGCTTGGGACAGCGACTATGGCTACACCTTC | CASSFLAWDSDYGYTF
TRBJ2-7 | TRBV19 | - | - | TGTGCCAGTAGTATGTATGACGGGGGTTTCTACGAGCAGTACTTC | CASSMYDGGFYEQYF
TRBJ2-1 | TRBV6-2/TRBV6-3 | - | TRBD2 | TGTGCCAGCATAAAAACTTCAGGACTAGCGGGATCTAATGAGCAGTTCTTC | CASIKTSGLAGSNEQFF